These 2 T cell receptor beta chains originate from one sample sequenced in a study of CD8+ T cells in alopecia areata. cDNA serving as the sequencing template came from extracted, reverse transcribed RNA. The protocol was immunoSEQ multiplex PCR, while the TCRdb copy is restricted to in-frame clones and leaves out a portion. The data hold 110,000 or so clones, with over 60% observed a single time. Specimen: CD4+ T cells sorted from blood. The receptors were sampled from a human donor in good health.

The V and J genes are TRBV5-1 and TRBJ1-1, with D hard to call. Germline V gene data show CDR1 as SGHRS and CDR2 as YFSETQ. This CDR3 is 13 amino acids long. V was cut by 4 bases and J by 1 base, with 8 bases left in between. The CDR3 nucleotides are TGCGCCAGCAGCCCGGGGTGGAACACTGAAGCTTTCTTT. It encodes CASSPGWNTEAFF.

This chain connects TRBV30 to TRBJ1-6; D not resolved. There are 15 residues in the CDR3. The V end lost 0 bases, the J end lost 10 bases, and 16 bases lay between the germline ends. CDR1 is GTSNPN, CDR2 SVGIG, per germline (reference sequence). CDR3 nucleotide sequence: TGTGCCTGGAGTGTACGAGCTTCGAGGCAATCACCCCTCCACTTT. Its protein product is CAWSVRASRQSPLHF. The variable domain in full, with the rest retrieved from reference TRBV30 and TRBJ1-6, is SQTIHQWPATLVQPVGSPLSLECTVEGTSNPNLYWYRQAAGRGLQLLFYSVGIGQISSEVPQNLSASRPQDRQFILSSKKLLLSDSGFYLCAWSVRASRQSPLHFGNGTRLTVT.